This is a list of T cell receptor beta chains from one sample in a study of blood T cell repertoires in COVID-19. The method was immunoSEQ multiplex PCR; TCRdb's version includes in-frame clones alone and lacks a portion of them. The table lists 190,000 or so clones, approximately 90% of them singletons, with around 1.3% in the top ten. The material sequenced was PBMCs or T cells enriched from blood (not recorded which). All receptors derive from a man under 40 who had recovered from COVID-19. Each CDR3 is given without its conserved first and last residue. The size field is filled for only some rows; it gives once, few, many or a size class.

clone size | V gene | CDR3 protein
NA | TRBV7-2 | ASSLVAGGSGELF
NA | TRBV2 | ASSELDRGKTQY
NA | TRBV29-1 | SVARTGANQPQH
NA | TRBV7-7 | ASSLGLAGSLEETQY
NA | TRBV4-2 | ASSQESGQNNEKLF
NA | TRBV12-3/TRBV12-4 | ASSLQGRHEQY
NA | TRBV7-6 | ASSLALGGSGDTQY
NA | TRBV18 | ASSPPRAGRYNEQF
once | TRBV7-2 | ASSTTGGERQETQY
once | TRBV9 | ASSQKDKIYEQY
NA | TRBV11-2 | ASSEGSGANVLT
NA | TRBV25-1 | ASSETGGGYT
NA | TRBV10-3 | AISESILSGGPDTQY
NA | TRBV30 | AWSIRTGTYNEQF
NA | TRBV4-2 | ASSHGPQGYNSPLH
NA | TRBV7-9 | ASSLPGGRNTGELF
NA | TRBV7-9 | ASRDGQGVVTEAF
NA | TRBV11-2 | ASSLGRQGGNYGYT
NA | TRBV5-1 | ASSLDLVQETQY
NA | TRBV5-1 | ASGLGTGGSNEKLF
once | TRBV3-1/TRBV3-2 | ASSQVSVVGELF
NA | TRBV28 | ASSPEAQAGNQPQH
NA | TRBV29-1 | SVEERARQF
NA | TRBV18 | ASSPTSPTDTQY
NA | TRBV6-2/TRBV6-3 | ASSLTPGWTNSPLH
NA | TRBV9 | ASSVLGTGGGETQY
NA | TRBV2 | AGQRDRGHQPQH
NA | TRBV7-2 | ASSVVREVSEQY
NA | TRBV30 | AWSPPPPGLPSSYNEQF
NA | TRBV11-3 | ASSSRENTQY
NA | TRBV2 | ASRDDLTGSDGYT
NA | TRBV7-9 | ASSRQGRGYT
NA | TRBV24-1 | ATSEGLSGNTIY
NA | TRBV11-2 | ASSPTLTGLGGTGTQY
NA | TRBV29-1 | SVRGTFMNTEAF
NA | TRBV7-2 | ASSLDVLAASTDTQY
NA | TRBV20-1 | SSTGIDGYT
NA | TRBV28 | ASSFGQGRGN